Below, 9 T cell receptor beta chains from the same sample are listed, as sequenced in a study of immune characterization of retroperitoneal liposarcoma. Each CDR3 protein gets one entry after TCRdb re-called the PCR reads with MiXCR. The table records around 20,000 distinct CDR3 sequences, more than 30% of them present only once. Sequencing was done on a sample of blood. Receptors originate from a male donor with retroperitoneal liposarcoma.

The rearrangement uses TRBV6-1 and TRBJ2-1; either TRBD1 or TRBD2 may supply D (5 bases each). This CDR3 has 15 amino acids. Germline-derived CDR1 and CDR2 are MNHNS and SASEGT. V lost 5 bases and J lost 13, with 24 bases in between. The CDR3 loop is CASSYRDVRTYDQFF. The CDR3 coding sequence is TGTGCCAGCAGTTACCGGGACGTGCGAACCTACGATCAGTTCTTC.

Details on this clonotype: With a much larger clone just one base away, this may be a read error. The chain uses TRBV6-6 and TRBJ2-7; D remains unclear. CDR1 is MNHNY, CDR2 SVGAGI, per germline (reference sequence). The CDR3 runs to 14 residues. Trimming shortened V by 6 bases and J by 5 bases, and 17 bases separated the two germline ends. CDR3 nucleotides: TGTGCCAGCAGCCCTTCGAAAGGACCCAACGAGCAGTACTTC. It encodes CASSPSKGPNEQYF.

The chain has TRBV4-1 and TRBJ2-7; 10 bases align to TRBD2. J was trimmed by 4 bases and V by 2 bases; bases with no gene match: 2. This CDR3 is 14 amino acids long. The germline gives CDR1 MGHRA, CDR2 YSYEKL. CDR3 nucleotides: TGCGCCAGCAGCCAACTAGCGGGAGTATACGAGCAGTACTTC. Translated: CASSQLAGVYEQYF.

This clonotype was detected only a few times. This chain uses TRBV4-1 with TRBJ2-1; D is possibly TRBD2 (6 bases). This CDR3 is built from 15 residues. V lost 2 bases and J 7 bases, leaving 15 bases between the germline ends. CDR1 and CDR2 (germline): MGHRA, YSYEKL. The DNA for the CDR3 is TGCGCCAGCAGCCAACGGGGGAGCGTAGGGAATGAGCAGTTCTTC. It is translated as CASSQRGSVGNEQFF.

This clonotype was found many times. The chain has TRBV25-1 and TRBJ2-1, with D perhaps matching TRBD2 (6 bases). Germline V gene lookup returns CDR1 MGHDK and CDR2 SYGVNS. Trimming cost V 2 bases and J 4 bases, with 15 bases left between them. The CDR3 totals 16 residues. The CDR3 here is CASSEQGRRDYNEQFF. Written as DNA, the CDR3 is TGTGCCAGCAGTGAACAAGGGAGGCGGGATTACAATGAGCAGTTCTTC.

The V and J genes are TRBV7-2 and TRBJ2-5; TRBD2 agrees at 9 bases. The DNA matches TRBJ2-7 better at its end, which makes the J call doubtful. CDR1 SGHTA and CDR2 FQGNSA come from the germline V gene. There are 16 residues in the CDR3. CDR3 amino acids: CASSLALAGYPYEQYF. The CDR3 DNA reads TGTGCCAGCAGCTTAGCGCTAGCGGGGTACCCCTACGAGCAGTACTTC.

This clonotype rates as medium-sized. The chain is built from TRBV27 and TRBJ2-1; 7 bases map to TRBD2. The CDR3 sequence is 13 residues long. J was trimmed by 10 bases and V by 3 bases; bases with no gene match: 6. Germline assignment: CDR1 MNHEY and CDR2 SMNVEV (reference sequence). The CDR3 DNA follows: TGTGCCAGCAGTTTTTGGCGGGAGAGGGAGCAGTTCTTC. It is translated as CASSFWREREQFF.

This clonotype has more than one count but fewer than ten. The chain combines TRBV7-2 with TRBJ2-1, with no clear D. CDR3 length: 13 residues. Between the trimmed V and J ends, which lost 1 base and 10 bases, there was a span of 11 bases. Germline CDR1 is SGHTA and CDR2 is FQGNSA. The CDR3 DNA follows: TGTGCCAGCAGCTTAGAAACTGGGTGGGAGCAGTTCTTC. The encoded protein is CASSLETGWEQFF. Full variable domain (missing parts from reference TRBV7-2 and TRBJ2-1): GAGVSQSPSNKVTEKGKDVELRCDPISGHTALYWYRQSLGQGLEFLIYFQGNSAPDKSGLPSDRFSAERTGGSVSTLTIQRTQQEDSAVYLCASSLETGWEQFFGPGTRLTVL.

This sequence joins TRBV28 and TRBJ1-1; unclear D gene. Germline V CDR1 and CDR2: MDHEN, SYDVKM. CDR3 length: 13 amino acids. Trimming took off 6 bases at V and 1 base at J, with 9 bases between the two ends. The CDR3: CASRIGANTEAFF. The CDR3 bases are TGTGCCAGCAGAATCGGAGCGAACACTGAAGCTTTCTTT. Drawing the rest from reference TRBV28 and TRBJ1-1, the complete variable domain is DVKVTQSSRYLVKRTGEKVFLECVQDMDHENMFWYRQDPGLGLRLIYFSYDVKMKEKGDIPEGYSVSREKKERFSLILESASTNQTSMYLCASRIGANTEAFFGQGTRLTVV.